This T cell receptor (beta chain) comes out of a study of CD4 and CD8 cells across lung adenocarcinoma regions. MiXCR, applied by TCRdb to the PCR reads, yields one record per CDR3 protein. The top ten clones hold 88% of a sample with under 12,000 distinct CDR3 sequences, roughly three fifths of them seen once. Donors had localized lung adenocarcinoma, a non-small cell lung cancer. Germline V gene data show CDR1 as MNHNS and CDR2 as SASEGT. The CDR3 has 12 residues if both end residues are counted. To note about this clonotype: Because the CDR3 is missing its conserved closing phenylalanine or tryptophan, this is likely a read error. No DNA is shown, since the ends of the CDR3 on it are uncertain; the CDR3 is the one TCRdb lists.

The source is a male donor with lung adenocarcinoma. The CD4 and CD8 labels of this study may be unreliable. The sample comprised CD8+ T cells from the margin of a lung tumor. The chain combines TRBV6-1 with TRBJ2-5; TRBD2, the D gene given by the table, was not confirmed from the DNA. CDR3 loop: CASSEVAGGLES.